Below are 23 T cell receptor beta chains sequenced from a single sample in a study of T-cell reconstitution after alpha-beta-depleted transplantation in children. Preparation of the TCRbeta library used unique molecular identifiers. TCRdb independently ran MiXCR on the PCR reads; one entry per CDR3 protein. The sample has about a million distinct CDR3 sequences; roughly 29% are singletons. The specimen comprised PBMCs, mostly from graft donor cells, sampled 360 days after TCRalphabeta/CD19-depleted stem cell transplant. The receptors originated from a boy under two years old who had a stem cell transplant for SCID, so the T cells may come from the graft donor.

This clonotype occurred a few times. The chain joins TRBV4-1 to TRBJ2-5; weak D call: TRBD1 (6 bases). Trimming took 1 base from V and 5 from J, leaving 11 bases between them. The CDR3 contains 14 residues. The V gene's germline CDR1 is MGHRA and CDR2 YSYEKL. The CDR3 DNA reads TGCGCCAGCAGCCAAGTGGAGAGGGGGGAGACCCAGTACTTC. This translates into CASSQVERGETQYF.

This clonotype was recorded a few times. J is TRBJ2-7 and V is TRBV7-2; D not certain. CDR1 SGHTA and CDR2 FQGNSA come from the germline V gene. The germline V and J ends were trimmed by 0 bases and 4 bases, with 13 bases remaining between them. The CDR3 runs 15 residues. CDR3 in amino acids: CASSLAQAYRYEQYF. The CDR3 DNA sequence: TGTGCCAGCAGCTTAGCGCAAGCGTATAGGTACGAGCAGTACTTC.

This clonotype came up a few times. J is TRBJ1-1 and V is TRBV7-9, with TRBD1 matching over 8 bases. CDR3 size: 13 residues. J gave up 5 bases and V 8 bases, and 7 bases lay outside the gene matches. Germline assignment: CDR1 SEHNR and CDR2 FQNEAQ (reference sequence). DNA of the CDR3: TGTGCCAGCGTTGACAGGGGAGGTACTGAAGCTTTCTTT. This codes for CASVDRGGTEAFF. Filled out from reference TRBV7-9 and TRBJ1-1, the complete variable domain reads DTGVSQNPRHKITKRGQNVTFRCDPISEHNRLYWYRQTLGQGPEFLTYFQNEAQLEKSRLLSDRFSAERPKGSFSTLEIQRTEQGDSAMYLCASVDRGGTEAFFGQGTRLTVV.

This clonotype was recorded a few times. This chain joins TRBV5-1 and TRBJ2-3, with 9 bases identical to TRBD2. Germline values: CDR1 SGHRS, CDR2 YFSETQ. V lost 0 bases to trimming and J lost 3 bases; unmatched junction nucleotides: 11. The CDR3 sequence is 18 residues long. DNA for the CDR3: TGCGCCAGCAGCTTGGGGTTTCCAGCGGGGGGCGGGACAGATACGCAGTATTTT. Translated, it gives CASSLGFPAGGGTDTQYF.

The V call is TRBV15, the J call TRBJ2-7; unclear D gene. CDR1 and CDR2 from the germline V gene are LNHNV and YYDKDF (reference sequence). CDR3 length equals 14 residues. V lost 1 base and J 6 bases, leaving 13 bases between the germline ends. CDR3 coding DNA: TGTGCCACCAGCAGAGGGGAACTCTGGAGCGAGCAGTACTTC. It codes for CATSRGELWSEQYF.

This clonotype was seen a handful of times. This chain joins TRBV20-1 and TRBJ2-1; TRBD2 aligns across 9 bases. The J segment lost 9 bases and the V segment lost 1 base, leaving 7 bases of the junction unmatched. CDR1 DFQATT and CDR2 SNEGSKA come from the germline V gene (reference sequence). This CDR3 region has 14 residues. The DNA of the CDR3 is TGCAGTGCTAGAGGGCTAGCGGGGATAATTGAGCAGTTCTTC. Its protein product is CSARGLAGIIEQFF.

This clonotype was seen more than once but under ten times. The gene calls are TRBV27 and TRBJ2-7, with a possible D match to TRBD1 (6 bases). V gave up 8 bases and J gave up 4 bases, with 15 bases separating them. In germline, CDR1 is MNHEY, CDR2 SMNVEV (reference sequence). The CDR3 has 13 amino acids. The CDR3 DNA is TGTGCCAGCGGATACAGGGAAGGATACGAGCAGTACTTC. This encodes CASGYREGYEQYF.

This clonotype was counted at least ten times. This sequence joins TRBV7-8 and TRBJ2-7; D is unresolved. Between the trimmed V and J ends, which lost 0 bases and 2 bases, there was a span of 11 bases. CDR1 and CDR2 (germline): SGHVS, FQNEAQ. CDR3 length: 15 residues. DNA of the CDR3: TGTGCCAGCAGCTTAGCGCAGAGTCGGCCCTACGAGCAGTACTTC. Amino acid sequence: CASSLAQSRPYEQYF.

The chain joins TRBV20-1 to TRBJ1-6; no firm D call. Trimming took 6 bases from V and 0 from J, leaving 12 bases between them. The CDR3 is 15 residues long. The germline V gene encodes CDR1 DFQATT and CDR2 SNEGSKA (reference sequence). CDR3 in amino acids: CSARDTRSYNSPLHF. DNA for the CDR3: TGCAGTGCAAGGGATACTCGCTCCTATAATTCACCCCTCCACTTT.

This chain joins TRBV28 and TRBJ2-7; 9 bases fit TRBD1. V was pared by 3 bases and J by 2 bases, with 5 bases of the junction left unmatched. CDR3 length: 15 residues. CDR1 is MDHEN, CDR2 SYDVKM, per germline. The CDR3 sequence is CASSFRTGETYEQYF. The CDR3 DNA is TGTGCCAGCAGTTTTCGGACAGGGGAAACCTACGAGCAGTACTTC.

The rearrangement joins TRBV2 to TRBJ2-1; D unresolved. V dropped 4 bases and J dropped 8 bases, with 9 bases sitting between them. CDR1 SNHLY and CDR2 FYNNEI come from the germline V gene. CDR3 length equals 12 residues. The CDR3 coding sequence is TGTGCCAGCAGTGGACTTCATGATGAGCAGTTCTTC. Amino acid sequence: CASSGLHDEQFF.

The V gene is TRBV20-1, the J gene TRBJ2-1; 7 bases are a match to TRBD2. This CDR3 has 15 amino acids. Losses at the gene ends were 3 bases for V and 4 bases for J; bases not matched to a gene: 9. The germline gives CDR1 DFQATT, CDR2 SNEGSKA (reference sequence). The CDR3 here is CSARGGGGPYNEQFF. The CDR3 region has the DNA TGCAGTGCTAGGGGTGGGGGAGGGCCATACAATGAGCAGTTCTTC.

This chain uses TRBV7-6 with TRBJ2-3, with 12 positions matching TRBD2. V was pared by 0 bases and J by 6 bases, with 7 bases of the junction left unmatched. CDR1 is SGHVS, CDR2 FNYEAQ, per germline. This CDR3 is built from 17 residues. The CDR3 spells CASSLAASGGAVDTQYF. The CDR3 bases are TGTGCCAGCAGCTTAGCTGCTAGCGGGGGGGCAGTGGATACGCAGTATTTT.

This clonotype was recorded a few times. The V call is TRBV23-1, the J call TRBJ2-5, with D maybe TRBD1 (6 bases). TRBV23-1 falls under the ORF class, with uncertain function. The CDR3 runs 16 residues. V lost 7 bases to trimming and J lost 7 bases, with 25 bases between them. CDR3 bases: TGCGCCAGCACCGACTTTAGGACAGCCCAAAGGGGGACCCAGTACTTC. Protein product: CASTDFRTAQRGTQYF.

This clonotype was counted only a few times. The chain uses TRBV12-3 or TRBV12-4 and TRBJ2-7; D might be TRBD1 (5 bases). V gave up 7 bases and J gave up 7 bases, with 11 bases separating them. The CDR3 has 11 amino acids. CDR3 sequence reads: CASTLTGEQYF. CDR3 bases: TGTGCCAGCACCCTAACAGGAGAGCAGTACTTC.

The chain has TRBV12-3 or TRBV12-4 and TRBJ1-2, with D possibly TRBD1 on 5 matching bases. The CDR3 is 17 amino acids. The ends were cut back, 6 bases at V and 0 bases at J, with 20 bases in the middle. CDR3 in amino acids: CASSYLTDHAPNYGYTF. CDR3 in DNA: TGTGCCAGCAGCTACCTGACAGATCACGCTCCTAACTATGGCTACACCTTC.

Only one count was recorded for this clonotype. The chain carries TRBV18 and TRBJ2-4, with TRBD2 matching over 9 bases. The CDR3 sequence is 16 residues long. CDR1 is KGHSH, CDR2 LQKENI, per germline. V lost 1 base and J lost 1; bases outside the gene matches: 2. CDR3 bases: TGTGCCAGCTCACCACGTGGACTAGCGGCCAAAAACATTCAGTACTTC. Encoded protein: CASSPRGLAAKNIQYF. Using reference TRBV18 and TRBJ2-4 for the parts outside the CDR3, the full variable domain is NAGVMQNPRHLVRRRGQEARLRCSPMKGHSHVYWYRQLPEEGLKFMVYLQKENIIDESGMPKERFSAEFPKEGPSILRIQQVVRGDSAAYFCASSPRGLAAKNIQYFGAGTRLSVL.

This clonotype was counted only a few times. This sequence joins TRBV10-3 and TRBJ2-5; D is perhaps TRBD1 or TRBD2 (7 bases each). CDR1 ENHRY and CDR2 SYGVKD come from the germline V gene. V was clipped by 0 bases and J by 5 bases, with 13 bases between them. The CDR3 covers 15 residues. The CDR3 region has the DNA TGTGCCATCAGTGAGTCGGGAGGGGGCCGTGAGACCCAGTACTTC. This encodes CAISESGGGRETQYF.

This clonotype has just a few counts. The chain combines TRBV20-1 with TRBJ1-1, with a tentative D call TRBD1 (6 bases). V lost 0 bases and J 5 bases, leaving 19 bases between the germline ends. CDR1 is DFQATT, CDR2 SNEGSKA, per germline (reference sequence). The CDR3 totals 16 residues. The CDR3 DNA sequence: TGCAGTGCTAGAGATCTGACTGGTGGCAGGGGAACTGAAGCTTTCTTT. Protein: CSARDLTGGRGTEAFF.

This clonotype was picked up a small number of times. The chain is built from TRBV6-5 and TRBJ1-1, with D hard to call. Trimming removed 0 bases from V and 0 bases from J, with 11 bases in between. This CDR3 has 16 residues. The V gene's germline CDR1 is MNHEY and CDR2 SVGAGI. CDR3 sequence (DNA): TGTGCCAGCAGTTACTCGAGTGGGGTCATGAACACTGAAGCTTTCTTT. Residues: CASSYSSGVMNTEAFF.

The table lists this clonotype with a few counts. The chain carries TRBV5-1 and TRBJ1-6, with TRBD1 identical over 7 bases. Germline V gene lookup returns CDR1 SGHRS and CDR2 YFSETQ. The J segment lost 11 bases and the V segment lost 0 bases, leaving 14 bases of the junction unmatched. This CDR3 spans 17 amino acids. CDR3 nucleotide sequence: TGCGCCAGCAGCTTGGACGTCAGGGGGGCTAGAGGGACACCCCTCCACTTT. This sequence encodes CASSLDVRGARGTPLHF.

This sequence joins TRBV4-2 and TRBJ1-1, with D hard to call. Germline CDR1 LGHNA, CDR2 YNFKEQ. This CDR3 contains 17 residues. V lost 4 bases, J lost 0 bases, and 18 bases lay in between. CDR3 nucleotides: TGTGCCAGCAGCCCACGAGAGGCTGCGGGATTGAACACTGAAGCTTTCTTT. Translation gives CASSPREAAGLNTEAFF.

The rearrangement links TRBV7-2 to TRBJ2-7; a possible D gene is TRBD2 (6 bases). V gave up 6 bases and J gave up 3 bases, with 9 bases separating them. This CDR3 region has 12 residues. Per the germline V gene, CDR1 is SGHTA and CDR2 is FQGNSA. The CDR3 DNA sequence: TGTGCCAGCAGGACCGGGAGCTACGAGCAGTACTTC. It is translated as CASRTGSYEQYF.